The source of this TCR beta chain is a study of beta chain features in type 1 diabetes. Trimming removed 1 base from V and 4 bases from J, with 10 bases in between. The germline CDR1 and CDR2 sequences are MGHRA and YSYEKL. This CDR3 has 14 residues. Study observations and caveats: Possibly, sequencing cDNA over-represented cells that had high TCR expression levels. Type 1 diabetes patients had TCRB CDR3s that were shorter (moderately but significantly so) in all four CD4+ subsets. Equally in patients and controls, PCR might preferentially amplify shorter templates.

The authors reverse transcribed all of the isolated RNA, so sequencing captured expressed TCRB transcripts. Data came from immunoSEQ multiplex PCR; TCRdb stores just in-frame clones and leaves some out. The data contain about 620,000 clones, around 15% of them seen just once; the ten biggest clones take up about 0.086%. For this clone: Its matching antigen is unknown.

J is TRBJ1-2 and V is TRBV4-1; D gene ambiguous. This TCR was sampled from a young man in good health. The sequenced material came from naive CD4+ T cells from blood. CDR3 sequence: CASSQVPKGYGYTF. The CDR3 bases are TGCGCCAGCAGCCAAGTCCCAAAGGGCTATGGCTACACCTTC.